A single sample is the source of the 6 T cell receptor beta chains below, sequenced in a study of blood T cell repertoires in COVID-19. This table comes from immunoSEQ multiplex PCR, and its TCRdb copy is limited to in-frame clones, with some not included. The table includes roughly 46,000 clones, around 86% detected once. Sequencing was carried out using peripheral blood. These receptors were obtained from a man aged 60-69 years with active COVID-19.

V usage is TRBV13 and J usage is TRBJ2-7, with TRBD2 as a possible D gene (6 bases). This CDR3 spans 16 amino acids. CDR1 is PRHDT and CDR2 is FYEKMQ in the germline V gene (reference sequence). Trimming removed 2 bases from V and 0 bases from J, with 14 bases in between. The CDR3, as DNA: TGTGCCAGCAGCTTATGGGGGGAGTTTAGCTCCTACGAGCAGTACTTC. Protein sequence: CASSLWGEFSSYEQYF.

The chain is built from TRBV27 and TRBJ2-1, with 7 bases fitting TRBD2. The CDR3 is 15 amino acids. V dropped 4 bases and J dropped 5; count of bases not matched to a gene: 8. CDR1 and CDR2 (germline): MNHEY, SMNVEV (reference sequence). CDR3 loop: CASSSTGTTHNEQFF. The CDR3 DNA is TGTGCCAGCAGTTCGACCGGGACTACCCACAATGAGCAGTTCTTC.

The rearrangement joins TRBV19 to TRBJ2-3; 9 positions agree with TRBD2. The junction had 1 base not matched to a gene; V was cut back by 3 bases and J by 0 bases. In germline, CDR1 is LNHDA, CDR2 SQIVND (reference sequence). There are 15 residues in the CDR3. CDR3 in amino acids: CASSMTSGSTDTQYF. The CDR3 DNA reads TGTGCCAGTAGTATGACTAGCGGTAGCACAGATACGCAGTATTTT.

The V call is TRBV7-2, the J call TRBJ2-1; TRBD2 aligns across 9 bases. The CDR3 totals 16 residues. Germline V gene sequence: CDR1 SGHTA, CDR2 FQGNSA. Trimming at V came to 5 bases and at J to 0 bases, leaving 5 bases not matched to a gene. Written as DNA, the CDR3 is TGTGCCAGCAGCAGACTAGCGGACAGCTCCTACAATGAGCAGTTCTTC. Translation gives CASSRLADSSYNEQFF.

The chain couples TRBV9 to TRBJ2-7; maybe TRBD1 (6 bases). V was trimmed by 4 bases and J by 0 bases, leaving 11 bases between them. The CDR3 covers 14 residues. CDR1 and CDR2 (germline): SGDLS, YYNGEE. CDR3 loop: CASSPGADSYEQYF. The CDR3 nucleotides are TGTGCCAGCAGCCCAGGGGCGGACTCCTACGAGCAGTACTTC. The full variable domain, in which reference TRBV9 and TRBJ2-7 provide the parts outside the CDR3, is DSGVTQTPKHLITATGQRVTLRCSPRSGDLSVYWYQQSLDQGLQFLIQYYNGEERAKGNILERFSAQQFPDLHSELNLSSLELGDSALYFCASSPGADSYEQYFGPGTRLTVT.

This chain connects TRBV23-1 to TRBJ1-3, with 7 bases fitting TRBD1. TRBV23-1 belongs to the ORF category, with a function that is uncertain. The CDR3 has 17 residues. V shed 2 bases and J 4 bases; nucleotides not matched to a gene: 11. CDR3 bases: TGCGCCAGCAGTCAACGTCCGACAGGGAAGGAAGGAAACACCATATATTTT. This gives the protein CASSQRPTGKEGNTIYF.